This TCR beta chain was retrieved from a study of blood T cell repertoires in COVID-19 (dated by TCRdb to 2019 to 2021). Concerning the study at large: Samples from collaborators originated in the United States, Italy and Spain and spanned both the acute and convalescent phases of COVID-19. Where available, HLA class I and class II types were obtained from metadata supplied by the sample provider rather than from assay-based typing. Deeply sampled blood TCRbeta repertoires from subjects exposed to, actively infected with, or recovered from COVID-19 were included in the dataset. Samples came from the ongoing ImmuneRACE study (first 160 participants) plus 1,254 subjects from 6 global collaborators. The prospective study material was composed of cDNA or gDNA derived from T cells, B-cell-depleted T cells, or PBMCs. Sample metadata almost always included a de-identified subject ID, COVID-19 status, age in years and sex. The repertoires were released in a freely available public database intended as a resource for research on the immune response to SARS-CoV-2.

The CDR3, from cysteine to phenylalanine, totals 14 residues. Left in the record is the CDR3 DNA by itself, 42 bases read in frame from the first base. CDR1 is given as GTSNPN and CDR2 as SVGIG, both from the germline V gene (reference sequence). The trim is 0 bases for V and 4 bases for J, with a gap of 12 bases between the germline ends. Study-wide findings and limitations: The quantity of clinical and demographic metadata differed by source and by participant and was supplied without curation.

Remarks on this clone: No cognate antigen has been identified for it. Base qualities are not recorded, but no much larger clone differs from it by a single base.

The collaborating institutions used their own protocols to collect whole blood in K2EDTA tubes. Collaborator samples were shipped for TCRbeta analysis as frozen whole blood, isolated PBMCs, or DNA extracted from either sample type. The immunoSEQ Assay, a bias-controlled multiplex PCR, was used to amplify TCRbeta CDR3 regions from genomic DNA. In the authors' own workflow: The number of nucleated cells in each sample was estimated from the amplification of reference gene primers within the assay. To quantify the absolute abundance of each unique TCRbeta CDR3 rearrangement, sequence reads were collapsed and filtered. For each sample, productive Simpson clonality was calculated as the square root of Simpson's diversity index over productive rearrangements. TCRdb limited this immuneACCESS table to in-frame rearrangements with V and J called. A share of clones is missing; checked studies link under half to unresolved V genes, and the rest is unexplained. V and J calls and clone size are given by that table; D and trimming were obtained from the DNA. This sample is represented by about 75,000 clones; about 85% of them were singletons. The biggest ten clones account for 9.1% of the sample.

Input material: peripheral blood. Recombination connected TRBV30 to TRBJ2-5; no D gene call is confident. The clonotype originates from a human donor in a cohort sampled during active COVID-19. The CDR3 protein is CAWSVEVSGETQYF. The bases are TGTGCCTGGAGTGTCGAGGTATCGGGAGAGACCCAGTACTTC.